Presented here are 14 T cell receptor beta chains from one specimen sequenced in a study of regulatory T cells in long-lasting Graves disease. Building of the TCR beta libraries involved iRepertoire HTBI primers and Arm-PCR of CDR3 regions. Each CDR3 protein gets one entry after TCRdb re-called the multiplex PCR reads with MiXCR. The sample has 400,000 to 500,000 distinct CDR3 sequences; roughly a fifth are singletons. Time point here: persistent/refractory GD, antithyroid drugs over 5 years with positive TRAb. The authors made the TCR library using RNA they extracted from PBMCs. The material was peripheral blood mononuclear cells (PBMCs), obtained when the disease was refractory, from a patient treated with antithyroid drugs. Receptor source: a female donor with Graves disease.

There are a few counts of this clonotype. The chain joins TRBV18 to TRBJ1-2; D is unresolved. Germline V gene lookup returns CDR1 KGHSH and CDR2 LQKENI. Trimming removed 1 base at V and 4 bases at J, with 10 bases between. The CDR3 contains 14 residues. In DNA form, the CDR3 reads TGTGCCAGCTCACCACGAGGCATTAGCTATGGCTACACCTTC. Its protein product is CASSPRGISYGYTF.

This clonotype was observed many times. This chain connects TRBV2 to TRBJ2-7, with 7 bases matching TRBD1. In germline, CDR1 is SNHLY, CDR2 FYNNEI. The ends lost 8 bases at V and 3 bases at J; junction bases unmatched: 7. The CDR3 extends over 13 amino acids. CDR3 sequence: CASRGTAHYEQYF. DNA for the CDR3: TGTGCCAGCCGAGGGACAGCACACTACGAGCAGTACTTC. The full variable domain, with the rest looked up from reference TRBV2 and TRBJ2-7, is EPEVTQTPSHQVTQMGQEVILRCVPISNHLYFYWYRQILGQKVEFLVSFYNNEISEKSEIFDDQFSVERPDGSNFTLKIRSTKLEDSAMYFCASRGTAHYEQYFGPGTRLTVT.

The table lists this clonotype with many counts. This chain links TRBV12-3 or TRBV12-4 with TRBJ1-4, with TRBD1 identical over 10 bases. This CDR3 spans 15 amino acids. V trimming: 3 bases; J trimming: 5 bases; junction bases outside the gene matches: 3. The CDR3 loop is CASSFGGQGNEKLFF. In DNA, the CDR3 is TGTGCCAGCAGTTTCGGGGGACAGGGGAATGAAAAACTGTTTTTT.

This clonotype was found many times. The chain recombines TRBV28 with TRBJ1-5, with D uncertain. The germline V and J ends were trimmed by 5 bases and 0 bases, with 8 bases remaining between them. Germline values: CDR1 MDHEN, CDR2 SYDVKM. CDR3 length: 14 amino acids. The CDR3, as DNA: TGTGCCAGCAGTCCGACATATAGCAATCAGCCCCAGCATTTT. Translated: CASSPTYSNQPQHF. Full variable domain (remainder filled in from reference TRBV28 and TRBJ1-5): DVKVTQSSRYLVKRTGEKVFLECVQDMDHENMFWYRQDPGLGLRLIYFSYDVKMKEKGDIPEGYSVSREKKERFSLILESASTNQTSMYLCASSPTYSNQPQHFGDGTRLSIL.

Remarks on this clonotype: The junction departs from the called germline gene at one end, perhaps through a read error. The chain has TRBV27 and TRBJ2-2, with D maybe TRBD2 (5 bases). The CDR3 spans 14 residues. Germline V gene data show CDR1 as MNHEY and CDR2 as SMNVEV (reference sequence). DNA for the CDR3: TGTGCCAGCCGGGCTTGGGGAGATAACGGGGAGCTGCTTTTT. It translates to CASRAWGDNGELLF.

This clonotype showed up just a few times. The chain has TRBV28 and TRBJ2-7; 13 bases are shared with TRBD2. Germline loops: CDR1 MDHEN, CDR2 SYDVKM. The CDR3 runs 16 residues. The V gene end was trimmed by 3 bases and the J gene end by 3 bases; junction bases not matched to a gene: 5. The CDR3 sequence: CASSFIGTSGIYEQYF. DNA for the CDR3: TGTGCCAGCAGTTTTATCGGGACTAGCGGGATCTACGAGCAGTACTTC.

This clonotype was recorded at least ten times. This chain uses TRBV6-1 with TRBJ1-2; 7 bases fit TRBD1. V was pared by 7 bases and J by 4 bases, with 6 bases of the junction left unmatched. CDR1 and CDR2 from the germline V gene are MNHNS and SASEGT. This CDR3 has 13 residues. The CDR3: CASMIRGTYGYTF. The DNA of the CDR3 is TGTGCCAGCATGATCAGGGGGACCTATGGCTACACCTTC.

This clonotype occurred many times. The chain joins TRBV29-1 to TRBJ1-4; the match to TRBD1 covers 8 bases. With 3 bases clipped from V and 10 bases from J, the junction kept 10 bases outside the gene matches. CDR3 length: 14 amino acids. Looked up from germline, CDR1 is SQVTM and CDR2 is ANQGSEA. CDR3 protein: CSVDGGRGQGKLFF. CDR3 nucleotides: TGCAGCGTTGATGGAGGCAGGGGGCAGGGAAAACTGTTTTTT. Based on the CDR3 plus reference TRBV29-1 and TRBJ1-4, the full variable domain is SAVISQKPSRDICQRGTSLTIQCQVDSQVTMMFWYRQQPGQSLTLIATANQGSEATYESGFVIDKFPISRPNLTFSTLTVSNMSPEDSSIYLCSVDGGRGQGKLFFGSGTQLSVL.

This clonotype was found a few times. The chain combines TRBV20-1 with TRBJ2-7; maybe TRBD1 (6 bases). This CDR3 has 12 amino acids. The germline V gene encodes CDR1 DFQATT and CDR2 SNEGSKA (reference sequence). Deletions cut 0 bases from V and 7 bases from J, with 10 bases between. DNA of the CDR3: TGCAGTGCTAGAGACAGGGGCAGGGAGCAGTACTTC. Its translation: CSARDRGREQYF.

In its sample, this clonotype was seen once. Since a much larger clone is just one base distant, this may be a read error. This chain links TRBV15 with TRBJ1-6, with TRBD1 matching over 10 bases. CDR1 is LNHNV and CDR2 is YYDKDF in the germline V gene (reference sequence). V lost 0 bases and J lost 11; bases outside the gene matches: 7. The CDR3 totals 16 residues. The CDR3: CATSRDVRQGATPLHF. As DNA, the CDR3 is TGTGCCACCAGCAGAGATGTGCGACAGGGGGCTACACCCCTCCACTTT.

CDR3 residues: CASSLSSASDIQYF. The DNA for the CDR3 is TGTGCCAGCAGTCTATCCTCGGCTAGCGACATTCAGTACTTC. The chain joins TRBV6-1 to TRBJ2-4, with a tentative D call TRBD2 (6 bases). This CDR3 region has 14 residues. Trimming pared 5 bases from V and 8 bases from J, leaving 16 bases between. In germline, CDR1 is MNHNS, CDR2 SASEGT.

This clonotype was picked up a small number of times. V usage is TRBV7-8 and J usage is TRBJ2-6, with TRBD1 matching over 10 bases. The germline CDR1 and CDR2 sequences are SGHVS and FQNEAQ. CDR3 size: 19 residues. With V trimmed by 7 bases and J by 0 bases, 12 bases remained unmatched. The DNA of the CDR3 is TGTGCCAGCAAACTTAGTAGGTGGACAGGGGGCTCTGGGGCCAACGTCCTGACTTTC. It is translated as CASKLSRWTGGSGANVLTF.

The rearrangement uses TRBV6-5 and TRBJ2-7, with 11 bases aligning to TRBD1. CDR3 size: 14 residues. CDR1 and CDR2 (germline): MNHEY, SVGAGI. V gave up 2 bases and J gave up 9 bases; unmatched junction bases: 6. CDR3 in DNA: TGTGCCAGCAGTTACATGGGACAGGGGGTAGCGCAGTACTTC. Its protein product is CASSYMGQGVAQYF.

Points on this clonotype: A much more abundant neighbour one base away suggests this may be a read error. The CDR3 does not end in the conserved phenylalanine or tryptophan, so this is likely a read error. This chain connects TRBV7-9 to TRBJ1-1; D ambiguous. Germline assignment: CDR1 SEHNR and CDR2 FQNEAQ (reference sequence). This CDR3 has 13 residues. Trimming shortened V by 5 bases and J by 6 bases, and 13 bases separated the two germline ends. The CDR3 region has the DNA TGTGCCAGCAGCGGAGACCTGGGCGCTGAAGCTTTCCTT. Protein: CASSGDLGAEAFL.